What follows are 17 T cell receptor beta chains derived from one specimen sequenced in a study of cytomegalovirus exposure and HLA in healthy donors. The PCR contained 60 Vbeta and 13 Jbeta primers. The assay was immunoSEQ multiplex PCR, and TCRdb's table has in-frame clones only and misses some. The repertoire holds fewer than 200,000 clones, with 73% as singletons. The specimen was PBMCs. These receptors all come from a woman aged 18-29 years in good health and CMV-seropositive.

The CDR3 spells CASSKPEGASEAFF. CDR3 in DNA: TGTGCCAGCAGCAAACCGGAGGGGGCTAGTGAAGCTTTCTTT. The J gene is TRBJ1-1, the V gene TRBV7-4; TRBD1 matches 7 bases. Trimming took 5 bases from V and 7 from J; bases not matched to a gene: 10. Looked up from germline, CDR1 is SGHVT and CDR2 is SQSDAQ. The CDR3 has 14 amino acids.

This clone was counted a single time. The rearrangement joins TRBV6-4 to TRBJ2-2, with 8 nucleotides matching TRBD2. Per germline, CDR1 MRHNA and CDR2 SNTAGT. V dropped 4 bases and J dropped 1; count of bases not matched to a gene: 8. This CDR3 contains 17 residues. The CDR3 nucleotides are TGTGCCAGCAGTGCTGACCAGCGGGGGTTGAACACCGGGGAGCTGTTTTTT. Protein sequence: CASSADQRGLNTGELFF.

The J gene is TRBJ2-5, the V gene TRBV18; D is ambiguous. This CDR3 is 13 amino acids long. Germline CDR1 and CDR2: KGHSH and LQKENI. V lost 3 bases to trimming and J lost 2 bases, with 7 bases between them. The CDR3 sequence is CASSPSQQETQYF. CDR3 nucleotide sequence: TGTGCCAGCTCACCGTCACAGCAAGAGACCCAGTACTTC.

V is TRBV6-5 and J is TRBJ2-7; 7 nucleotides align to TRBD2. This CDR3 has 13 residues. Germline CDR1 MNHEY, CDR2 SVGAGI. J was trimmed by 5 bases and V by 4 bases; bases with no gene match: 5. The CDR3 here is CASSLGGFNEQYF. As DNA, the CDR3 is TGTGCCAGCAGTTTGGGAGGGTTCAACGAGCAGTACTTC.

This chain links TRBV6-5 with TRBJ2-7; 10 bases line up with TRBD2. Per the germline V gene, CDR1 is MNHEY and CDR2 is SVGAGI. The junction had 6 bases not matched to a gene; V was cut back by 7 bases and J by 0 bases. The CDR3 is made up of 15 amino acids. The CDR3 DNA is TGTGCCAGCACCCCAAGCGGGGGGGCCTCCTACGAGCAGTACTTC. Residues: CASTPSGGASYEQYF.

The V and J genes are TRBV28 and TRBJ2-2, with D possibly TRBD2 on 6 matching bases. V shed 6 bases and J shed 0 bases, with 8 bases lying between them. Germline CDR1 reads MDHEN; CDR2 reads SYDVKM. The CDR3 covers 14 residues. CDR3 DNA: TGTGCCAGCAGGGACTATTCGAACACCGGGGAGCTGTTTTTT. Its translation: CASRDYSNTGELFF.

Concerning this clone itself: Additional DNA sequences in this sample encode the identical CDR3. J is TRBJ2-5 and V is TRBV5-6; D is perhaps TRBD1 (6 bases). With 3 bases removed from V and 0 bases from J, the gap between germline ends came to 15 bases. This CDR3 contains 16 residues. Germline CDR1 and CDR2: SGHDT and YYEEEE. This CDR3 reads CASSSDSIGYQETQYF. The DNA of the CDR3 is TGTGCCAGCAGCTCGGACAGTATTGGGTACCAAGAGACCCAGTACTTC.

The chain joins TRBV6-5 to TRBJ1-2; D is perhaps TRBD1 (5 bases). Germline values: CDR1 MNHEY, CDR2 SVGAGI. The CDR3 is 15 residues long. The V end was cut by 7 bases, the J end by 0 bases, with 15 bases between. The CDR3 reads CASNLLPGSNYGYTF. CDR3 bases: TGTGCCAGCAACCTTCTCCCAGGGTCTAACTATGGCTACACCTTC.

This clone was seen once. This chain uses TRBV7-3 with TRBJ2-2, with D perhaps matching TRBD1 (6 bases). Germline V CDR1 and CDR2: SGHTA, FQGTGA. V was cut by 3 bases and J by 5 bases, with 10 bases left in between. This CDR3 is 14 amino acids long. The CDR3 loop reads CASSFTGPTGELFF. The CDR3 DNA sequence: TGTGCCAGCAGCTTCACAGGGCCAACCGGGGAGCTGTTTTTT.

The rearrangement uses TRBV6-5 and TRBJ1-4; 8 bases match TRBD1. Trimming removed 5 bases from V and 9 bases from J; junction bases left unmatched: 5. CDR1 MNHEY and CDR2 SVGAGI come from the germline V gene. This CDR3 is 13 amino acids long. The CDR3 DNA reads as TGTGCCAGCAGTACGGACAGGGCCCAAAAACTGTTTTTT. It yields the protein CASSTDRAQKLFF.

The J gene is TRBJ2-3, the V gene TRBV11-2, with D perhaps matching TRBD1 (7 bases). The V gene's germline CDR1 is SGHAT and CDR2 FQNNGV. Trimming removed 5 bases from V and 2 bases from J, with 14 bases in between. There are 15 residues in the CDR3. In DNA form, the CDR3 reads TGTGCCAGCAGCCCGGAGGGACAGTCCACAGATACGCAGTATTTT. Amino acid sequence: CASSPEGQSTDTQYF. Full variable domain (outside the CDR3, taken from reference TRBV11-2 and TRBJ2-3): EAGVAQSPRYKIIEKRQSVAFWCNPISGHATLYWYQQILGQGPKLLIQFQNNGVVDDSQLPKDRFSAERLKGVDSTLKIQPAKLEDSAVYLCASSPEGQSTDTQYFGPGTRLTVL.

The chain's CDR3 is CASRPSWTSTDTQYF. The CDR3 DNA sequence: TGTGCCAGTAGGCCTAGCTGGACTAGCACAGATACGCAGTATTTT. The V gene is TRBV19, the J gene TRBJ2-3, with D maybe TRBD2 (5 bases). V dropped 6 bases and J dropped 0 bases, with 13 bases sitting between them. This CDR3 has 15 amino acids. CDR1 and CDR2 (germline): LNHDA, SQIVND (reference sequence).

V is TRBV2 and J is TRBJ2-1; D may be TRBD2 (6 bases). In germline, CDR1 is SNHLY, CDR2 FYNNEI. This CDR3 is built from 12 residues. The ends were cut back, 7 bases at V and 4 bases at J, with 8 bases in the middle. This chain's CDR3 is CASKGGYNEQFF. In nucleotides, the CDR3 is TGTGCCAGCAAGGGAGGATACAATGAGCAGTTCTTC. The full variable domain, rest sourced from reference TRBV2 and TRBJ2-1, is EPEVTQTPSHQVTQMGQEVILRCVPISNHLYFYWYRQILGQKVEFLVSFYNNEISEKSEIFDDQFSVERPDGSNFTLKIRSTKLEDSAMYFCASKGGYNEQFFGPGTRLTVL.

This clone was observed a few times. CDR3 in amino acids: CASSQRLAGGPREQFF. CDR3 nucleotides: TGCGCCAGCAGCCAACGGCTGGCGGGGGGGCCACGGGAGCAGTTCTTC. The chain recombines TRBV4-3 with TRBJ2-1; 9 bases are a match to TRBD2. Looked up from germline, CDR1 is LGHNA and CDR2 is YSLEER. Unmatched junction bases numbered 12, after V lost 2 bases and J lost 10 bases. CDR3 size: 16 residues.

The rearrangement joins TRBV18 to TRBJ2-7; D is possibly TRBD2 (6 bases). Germline loops: CDR1 KGHSH, CDR2 LQKENI. This CDR3 contains 14 residues. Trimming left V 2 bases short and J 3 bases short, with 11 bases between. The CDR3 protein is CASSPGQEGYEQYF. CDR3 nucleotide sequence: TGTGCCAGCTCACCAGGGCAGGAGGGCTACGAGCAGTACTTC.

In DNA form, the CDR3 reads TGTGCCAGCAGCTTAGATGGGGGGGAGCTACAAGGGCAGTTCTTC. It translates to CASSLDGGELQGQFF. V is TRBV7-2 and J is TRBJ2-1; 7 positions match TRBD2. CDR1 is SGHTA, CDR2 FQGNSA, per germline. This CDR3 is 15 amino acids long. V dropped 1 base and J dropped 12; count of bases not matched to a gene: 12.

The chain is built from TRBV2 and TRBJ1-6; the D is unclear. V gave up 4 bases and J gave up 9 bases, with 7 bases separating them. Looked up from germline, CDR1 is SNHLY and CDR2 is FYNNEI. The CDR3 sequence is 12 residues long. CDR3 loop: CASSVMRSPLHF. The CDR3 DNA reads as TGTGCCAGCAGTGTTATGCGTTCACCCCTCCACTTT.